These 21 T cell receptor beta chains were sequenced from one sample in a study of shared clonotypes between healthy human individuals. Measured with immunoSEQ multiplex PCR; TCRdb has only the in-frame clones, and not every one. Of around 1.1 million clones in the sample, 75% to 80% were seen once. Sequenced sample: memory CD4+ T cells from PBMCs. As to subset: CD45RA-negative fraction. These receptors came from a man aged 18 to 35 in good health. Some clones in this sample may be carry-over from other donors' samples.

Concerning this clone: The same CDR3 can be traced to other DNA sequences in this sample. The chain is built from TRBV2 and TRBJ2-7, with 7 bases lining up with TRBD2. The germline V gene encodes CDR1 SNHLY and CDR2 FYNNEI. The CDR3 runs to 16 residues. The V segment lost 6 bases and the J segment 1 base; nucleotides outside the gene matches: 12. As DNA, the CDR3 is TGTGCCAGCAGACGCAGGTTGGGGGGGACTTCCTACGAGCAGTACTTC. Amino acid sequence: CASRRRLGGTSYEQYF.

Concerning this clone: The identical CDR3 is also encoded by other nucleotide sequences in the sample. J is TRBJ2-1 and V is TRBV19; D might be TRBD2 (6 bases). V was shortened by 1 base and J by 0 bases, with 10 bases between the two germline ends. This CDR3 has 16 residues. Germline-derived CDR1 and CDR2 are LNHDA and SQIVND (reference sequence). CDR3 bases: TGTGCCAGTAGTATAGGCGGTAGCGGCTCCTACAATGAGCAGTTCTTC. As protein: CASSIGGSGSYNEQFF.

CDR3 sequence (DNA): TGTGCCAGCAGCCAAGATCGGCCTTTGGAGCAGTACTTC. It is translated as CASSQDRPLEQYF. This chain links TRBV14 with TRBJ2-7; D remains ambiguous. This CDR3 comprises 13 residues. Germline lookup yields CDR1 SGHDN and CDR2 FVKESK. The V end lost 0 bases, the J end lost 7 bases, and 10 bases lay between the germline ends.

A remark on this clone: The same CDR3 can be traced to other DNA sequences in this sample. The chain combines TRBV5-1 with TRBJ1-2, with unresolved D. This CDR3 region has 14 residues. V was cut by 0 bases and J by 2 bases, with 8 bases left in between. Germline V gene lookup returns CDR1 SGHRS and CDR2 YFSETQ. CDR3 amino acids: CASSLGTTNYGYTF. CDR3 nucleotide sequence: TGCGCCAGCAGCTTGGGGACGACAAACTATGGCTACACCTTC.

DNA of the CDR3: TGCAGCGTTGAAGAAAACAGGGGAACCTACGAGCAGTACTTC. Translated: CSVEENRGTYEQYF. The chain recombines TRBV29-1 with TRBJ2-5; 7 bases are a match to TRBD1. The closer fit of TRBJ2-7 to the DNA end suggests the J call may be wrong. CDR1 is SQVTM, CDR2 ANQGSEA, per germline. CDR3 length: 14 residues.

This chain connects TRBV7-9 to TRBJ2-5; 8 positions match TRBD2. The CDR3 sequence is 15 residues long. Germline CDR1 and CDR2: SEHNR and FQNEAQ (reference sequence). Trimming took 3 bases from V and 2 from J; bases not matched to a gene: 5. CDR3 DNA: TGTGCCAGCAGCTTCGGAACTAGCGGACAAGAGACCCAGTACTTC. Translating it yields CASSFGTSGQETQYF.

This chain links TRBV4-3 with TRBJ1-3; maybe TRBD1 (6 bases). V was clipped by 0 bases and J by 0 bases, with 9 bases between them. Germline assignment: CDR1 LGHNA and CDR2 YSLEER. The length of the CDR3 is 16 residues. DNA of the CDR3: TGCGCCAGCAGCCAAGATCGGACAGTCTCTGGAAACACCATATATTTT. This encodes CASSQDRTVSGNTIYF.

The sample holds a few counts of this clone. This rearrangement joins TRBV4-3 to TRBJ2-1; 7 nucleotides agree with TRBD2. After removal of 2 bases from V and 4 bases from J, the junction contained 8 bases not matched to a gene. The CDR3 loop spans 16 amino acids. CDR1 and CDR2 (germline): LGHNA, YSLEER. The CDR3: CASSQIRSGKYNEQFF. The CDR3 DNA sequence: TGCGCCAGCAGCCAAATTCGGAGCGGGAAGTACAATGAGCAGTTCTTC.

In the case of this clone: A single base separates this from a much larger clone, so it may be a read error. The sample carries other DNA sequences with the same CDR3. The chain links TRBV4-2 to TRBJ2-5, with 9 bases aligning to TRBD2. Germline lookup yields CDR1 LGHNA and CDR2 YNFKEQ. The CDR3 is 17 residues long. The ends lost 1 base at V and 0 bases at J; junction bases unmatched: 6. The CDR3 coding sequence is TGTGCCAGCAGCCAAGGGCTAGCGGGGAACAACCAAGAGACCCAGTACTTC. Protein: CASSQGLAGNNQETQYF.

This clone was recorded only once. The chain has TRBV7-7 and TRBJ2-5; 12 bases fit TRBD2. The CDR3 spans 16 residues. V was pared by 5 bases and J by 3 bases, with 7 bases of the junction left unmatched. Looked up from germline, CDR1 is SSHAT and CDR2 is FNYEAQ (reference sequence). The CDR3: CASSPRLAGAKETQYF. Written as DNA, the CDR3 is TGTGCCAGCAGCCCGCGACTAGCGGGAGCCAAAGAGACCCAGTACTTC. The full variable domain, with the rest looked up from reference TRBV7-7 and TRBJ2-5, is GAGVSQSPRYKVTKRGQDVTLRCDPISSHATLYWYQQALGQGPEFLTYFNYEAQPDKSGLPSDRFSAERPEGSISTLTIQRTEQRDSAMYRCASSPRLAGAKETQYFGPGTRLLVL.

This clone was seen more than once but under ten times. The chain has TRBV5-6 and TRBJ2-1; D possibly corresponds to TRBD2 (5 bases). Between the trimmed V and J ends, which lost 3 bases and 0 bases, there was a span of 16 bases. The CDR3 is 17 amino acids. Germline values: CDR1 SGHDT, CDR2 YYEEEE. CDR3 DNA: TGTGCCAGCAGCTCCTATATTACGGGGAGCTCCTACAATGAGCAGTTCTTC. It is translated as CASSSYITGSSYNEQFF.

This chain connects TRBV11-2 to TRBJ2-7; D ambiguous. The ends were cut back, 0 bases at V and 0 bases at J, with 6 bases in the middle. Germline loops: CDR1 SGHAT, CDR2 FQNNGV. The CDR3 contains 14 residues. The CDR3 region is CASSLDLSSYEQYF. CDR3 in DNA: TGTGCCAGCAGCTTAGATCTAAGCTCCTACGAGCAGTACTTC.

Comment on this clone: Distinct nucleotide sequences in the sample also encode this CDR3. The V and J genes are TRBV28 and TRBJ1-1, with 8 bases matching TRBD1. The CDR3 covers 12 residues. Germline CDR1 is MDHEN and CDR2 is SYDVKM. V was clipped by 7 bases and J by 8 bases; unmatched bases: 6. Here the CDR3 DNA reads TGTGCCAGCACCCGACAGGGGACCGAAGCTTTCTTT. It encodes CASTRQGTEAFF.

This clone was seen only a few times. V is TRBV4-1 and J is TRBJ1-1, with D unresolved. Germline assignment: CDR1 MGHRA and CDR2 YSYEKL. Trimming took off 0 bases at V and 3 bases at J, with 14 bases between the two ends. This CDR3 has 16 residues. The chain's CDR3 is CASSQESLGRDTEAFF. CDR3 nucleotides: TGCGCCAGCAGCCAAGAATCCCTAGGAAGGGACACTGAAGCTTTCTTT.

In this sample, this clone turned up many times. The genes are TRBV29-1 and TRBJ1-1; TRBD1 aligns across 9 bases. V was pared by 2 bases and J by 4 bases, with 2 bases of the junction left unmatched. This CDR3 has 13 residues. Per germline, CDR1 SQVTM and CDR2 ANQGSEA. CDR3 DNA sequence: TGCAGCGTTGAATCGGGACAGGGCACTGAAGCTTTCTTT. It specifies CSVESGQGTEAFF.

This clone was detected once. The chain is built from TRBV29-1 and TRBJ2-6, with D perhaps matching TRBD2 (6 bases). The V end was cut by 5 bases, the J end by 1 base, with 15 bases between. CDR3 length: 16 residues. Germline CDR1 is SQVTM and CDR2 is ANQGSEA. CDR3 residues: CSVRRDLNSGANVLTF. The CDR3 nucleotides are TGCAGCGTTAGAAGGGACTTAAATTCTGGGGCCAACGTCCTGACTTTC. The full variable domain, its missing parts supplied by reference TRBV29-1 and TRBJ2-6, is SAVISQKPSRDICQRGTSLTIQCQVDSQVTMMFWYRQQPGQSLTLIATANQGSEATYESGFVIDKFPISRPNLTFSTLTVSNMSPEDSSIYLCSVRRDLNSGANVLTFGAGSRLTVL.

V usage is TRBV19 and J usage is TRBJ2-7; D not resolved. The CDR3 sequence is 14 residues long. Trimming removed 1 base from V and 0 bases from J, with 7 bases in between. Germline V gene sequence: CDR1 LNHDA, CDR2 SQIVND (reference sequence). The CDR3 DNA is TGTGCCAGTAGTATAGGGGTTAGCTCCTACGAGCAGTACTTC. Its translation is CASSIGVSSYEQYF.

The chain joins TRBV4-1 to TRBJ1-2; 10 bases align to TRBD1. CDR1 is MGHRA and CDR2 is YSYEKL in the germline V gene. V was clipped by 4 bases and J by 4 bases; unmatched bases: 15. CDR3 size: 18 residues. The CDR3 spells CASSPYPYRDRGLYGYTF. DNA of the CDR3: TGCGCCAGCAGCCCCTACCCTTACCGGGACAGGGGCCTCTATGGCTACACCTTC.

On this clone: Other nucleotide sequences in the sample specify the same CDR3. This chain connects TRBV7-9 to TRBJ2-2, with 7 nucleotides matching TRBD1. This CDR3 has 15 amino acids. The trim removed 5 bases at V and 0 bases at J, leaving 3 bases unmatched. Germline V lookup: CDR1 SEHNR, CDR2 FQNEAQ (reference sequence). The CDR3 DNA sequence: TGTGCCAGCAGCCCCGGGACAGCGAACACCGGGGAGCTGTTTTTT. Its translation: CASSPGTANTGELFF.

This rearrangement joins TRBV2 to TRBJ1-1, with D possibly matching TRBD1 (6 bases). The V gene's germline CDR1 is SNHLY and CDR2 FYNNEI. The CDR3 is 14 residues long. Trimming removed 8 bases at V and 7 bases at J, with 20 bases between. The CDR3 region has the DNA TGTGCCAGCCGGCCAGGGGAGGAGTTAGGTGAAGCTTTCTTT. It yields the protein CASRPGEELGEAFF.

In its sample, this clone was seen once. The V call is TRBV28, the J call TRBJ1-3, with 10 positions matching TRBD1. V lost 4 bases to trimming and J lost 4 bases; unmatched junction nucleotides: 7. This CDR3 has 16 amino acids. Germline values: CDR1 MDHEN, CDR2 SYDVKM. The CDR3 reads CASSSQTGGEGNTIYF. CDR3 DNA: TGTGCCAGCAGTTCCCAGACAGGGGGCGAAGGAAACACCATATATTTT. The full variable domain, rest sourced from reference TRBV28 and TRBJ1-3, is DVKVTQSSRYLVKRTGEKVFLECVQDMDHENMFWYRQDPGLGLRLIYFSYDVKMKEKGDIPEGYSVSREKKERFSLILESASTNQTSMYLCASSSQTGGEGNTIYFGEGSWLTVV.